The next 30 T cell receptor beta chains were all read from a single sample in a study of cytomegalovirus exposure and HLA in healthy donors (dated 2017 in TCRdb). Library preparation employed the immunoSEQ multiplex PCR assay. For the multiplex PCR, a mixture combining 60 forward primers for TCR Vbeta segments and 13 reverse primers for TCR Jbeta segments was used. TCRdb took this table from immuneACCESS and kept in-frame rearrangements with V and J called. Such tables lack part of the clones; where checked against another copy, unresolved V genes explain under half of the gap, and the rest is unexplained. Across this sample there are about 140,000 clones, with approximately 84% seen only once. The ten largest clones capture approximately 2% of the sample. The sequencing input was PBMCs. The receptors derive from a woman aged 40-49 years in good health and CMV-seronegative.

This clone has only a few counts. The rearrangement links TRBV7-2 to TRBJ1-2; 11 nucleotides match TRBD1. Trimming cost V 0 bases and J 7 bases; bases outside gene matches: 1. The length of the CDR3 is 14 residues. CDR1 SGHTA and CDR2 FQGNSA come from the germline V gene. CDR3 sequence reads: CASSLAGTGGGYTF. The CDR3 DNA reads TGTGCCAGCAGCTTAGCTGGGACAGGGGGTGGCTACACCTTC.

With respect to this clone: The same CDR3 is also encoded by other DNA sequences in this sample. The rearrangement uses TRBV28 and TRBJ1-1; no clear D gene. Trimming left V 5 bases short and J 1 base short, with 14 bases between. There are 15 residues in the CDR3. Germline CDR1 reads MDHEN; CDR2 reads SYDVKM. The DNA for the CDR3 is TGTGCCAGCAGTCTCCAGCTACTAACGAACACTGAAGCTTTCTTT. It translates to CASSLQLLTNTEAFF.

The chain joins TRBV28 to TRBJ2-7; 10 bases align to TRBD1. CDR1 is MDHEN, CDR2 SYDVKM, per germline. The trim removed 4 bases at V and 3 bases at J, leaving 12 bases unmatched. The CDR3 has 17 residues. CDR3 sequence reads: CASSSGQGSLIVYEQYF. The CDR3 DNA sequence: TGTGCCAGCAGTTCGGGACAGGGGTCCTTAATCGTCTACGAGCAGTACTTC. Supplemented by reference TRBV28 and TRBJ2-7, the full variable domain reads DVKVTQSSRYLVKRTGEKVFLECVQDMDHENMFWYRQDPGLGLRLIYFSYDVKMKEKGDIPEGYSVSREKKERFSLILESASTNQTSMYLCASSSGQGSLIVYEQYFGPGTRLTVT.

The chain employs TRBV10-3 and TRBJ1-1; TRBD1 is a possible D gene (5 bases). Germline V lookup: CDR1 ENHRY, CDR2 SYGVKD. Trimming cost V 2 bases and J 0 bases, with 10 bases left between them. The CDR3 runs 15 residues. DNA of the CDR3: TGTGCCATCAGTGAGAAGGCGGACATGAACACTGAAGCTTTCTTT. It codes for CAISEKADMNTEAFF.

The gene calls are TRBV4-3 and TRBJ1-2; possible D gene TRBD1, 6 bases. CDR1 and CDR2 (germline): LGHNA, YSLEER. V was cut by 0 bases and J by 3 bases, with 14 bases left in between. This CDR3 is built from 16 residues. The CDR3 sequence is CASSQEMPGADYGYTF. In DNA, the CDR3 is TGCGCCAGCAGCCAAGAGATGCCAGGGGCAGACTATGGCTACACCTTC.

The V gene is TRBV28, the J gene TRBJ1-2; possibly TRBD1 for D (6 bases). This CDR3 region has 15 residues. V gave up 5 bases and J gave up 7 bases, with 20 bases separating them. Germline CDR1 is MDHEN and CDR2 is SYDVKM. CDR3 DNA sequence: TGTGCCAGCAGTCCAACCCCCACAGGGATTGGTGGCTACACCTTC. The encoded protein is CASSPTPTGIGGYTF.

This chain joins TRBV10-3 and TRBJ2-7; the D is unclear. The length of the CDR3 is 13 residues. The V gene lost 4 bases and the J gene lost 0 bases, with 7 bases spanning the gap. Germline CDR1 ENHRY, CDR2 SYGVKD. Here the CDR3 DNA reads TGTGCCATCAGTGTCCAGGTCTCCTACGAGCAGTACTTC. Protein: CAISVQVSYEQYF.

This clone was counted between two and nine times. V is TRBV10-3 and J is TRBJ2-1, with D maybe TRBD2 (5 bases). Trimming cost V 3 bases and J 4 bases, with 10 bases left between them. This CDR3 has 14 residues. Germline CDR1 is ENHRY and CDR2 is SYGVKD. The CDR3 is CAISDGGLYNEQFF. Written as DNA, the CDR3 is TGTGCCATCAGTGATGGAGGCTTGTACAATGAGCAGTTCTTC.

This clone was observed once. The chain links TRBV4-1 to TRBJ2-7; 7 bases line up with TRBD2. CDR1 and CDR2 (germline): MGHRA, YSYEKL. The CDR3 sequence is 15 residues long. V gave up 0 bases and J gave up 9 bases; unmatched junction bases: 11. CDR3 coding DNA: TGCGCCAGCAGCCAAGAACCGCGGGAGCCTCATTCGCAGTACTTC. It specifies CASSQEPREPHSQYF.

V gene TRBV2 combines with J gene TRBJ1-1; TRBD1 is a possible D gene (5 bases). CDR1 and CDR2 (germline): SNHLY, FYNNEI. V was trimmed by 2 bases and J by 0 bases, leaving 7 bases between them. This CDR3 is 14 amino acids long. CDR3 DNA: TGTGCCAGCAGTGAACAGGGAATGAACACTGAAGCTTTCTTT. As protein: CASSEQGMNTEAFF.

This chain uses TRBV6-1 with TRBJ2-2; D call uncertain. This CDR3 is built from 14 residues. Germline CDR1 reads MNHNS; CDR2 reads SASEGT. V shed 4 bases and J shed 7 bases, with 13 bases lying between them. CDR3: CASSGGGTRGELFF. The CDR3 coding sequence is TGTGCCAGCAGTGGAGGCGGCACCCGCGGGGAGCTGTTTTTT.

This sequence joins TRBV7-9 and TRBJ2-7; possible D gene TRBD1, 6 bases. The germline V gene has CDR1 SEHNR and CDR2 FQNEAQ (reference sequence). The V end was cut by 5 bases, the J end by 2 bases, with 22 bases between. This CDR3 is 17 amino acids long. This CDR3 is CASSHWTVRSLTYEQYF. As DNA, the CDR3 is TGTGCCAGCAGCCACTGGACAGTACGTAGTCTAACCTACGAGCAGTACTTC.

This clone occurred once. CDR3 loop: CASSPTRGEGRDTQYF. The CDR3 region has the DNA TGTGCCAGTAGCCCAACGAGGGGGGAGGGACGAGATACGCAGTATTTT. The J gene is TRBJ2-3, the V gene TRBV19; tentative D call: TRBD2 (7 bases). The CDR3 is 16 amino acids. V was cut by 6 bases and J by 5 bases, with 21 bases left in between. Germline V gives CDR1 LNHDA, CDR2 SQIVND (reference sequence).

The chain has TRBV6-1 and TRBJ2-2; 10 bases are a match to TRBD1. V gave up 5 bases and J gave up 6 bases; unmatched junction bases: 6. This CDR3 comprises 15 residues. The germline CDR1 and CDR2 sequences are MNHNS and SASEGT. CDR3 DNA sequence: TGTGCCAGCAGTAGGACAGGGGGGAGGGCCGGGGAGCTGTTTTTT. Its protein is CASSRTGGRAGELFF.

The V call is TRBV28, the J call TRBJ2-7; D gene uncertain. The CDR3 is 17 amino acids. CDR1 is MDHEN and CDR2 is SYDVKM in the germline V gene. The V end lost 2 bases, the J end lost 2 bases, and 19 bases lay between the germline ends. The CDR3 DNA reads as TGTGCCAGCAGTTTAAGGATAATCCTAGTTCCTACCTACGAGCAGTACTTC. The encoded protein is CASSLRIILVPTYEQYF.

This rearrangement joins TRBV18 to TRBJ1-5; D is ambiguous. Germline V gives CDR1 KGHSH, CDR2 LQKENI. V lost 6 bases and J lost 5, with 11 bases in between. The CDR3 runs 13 residues. CDR3 DNA: TGTGCCAGCTCTCTAAACGCCGATCAGCCCCAGCATTTT. As protein: CASSLNADQPQHF.

The rearrangement uses TRBV7-2 and TRBJ1-1; 9 bases are shared with TRBD1. The CDR3 extends over 16 amino acids. After removal of 5 bases from V and 6 bases from J, the junction contained 13 bases not matched to a gene. Germline V gene lookup returns CDR1 SGHTA and CDR2 FQGNSA. CDR3 DNA: TGTGCCAGCAGCCTTCCACACAGGGGGCTCGTCCCTGAAGCTTTCTTT. Translating it yields CASSLPHRGLVPEAFF.

This rearrangement joins TRBV7-8 to TRBJ1-3; D not resolved. V was clipped by 4 bases and J by 3 bases, with 4 bases between them. Germline V gene lookup returns CDR1 SGHVS and CDR2 FQNEAQ. The CDR3 extends over 12 amino acids. CDR3 protein: CASSSFGNTIYF. CDR3 sequence (DNA): TGTGCCAGCAGCTCGTTTGGAAACACCATATATTTT.

The chain recombines TRBV27 with TRBJ2-6; 9 bases fit TRBD1. This CDR3 is built from 17 residues. With V trimmed by 2 bases and J by 0 bases, 2 bases remained unmatched. In germline, CDR1 is MNHEY, CDR2 SMNVEV (reference sequence). CDR3: CASSLGQGHSGANVLTF. In DNA, the CDR3 is TGTGCCAGCAGTTTAGGACAGGGGCACTCTGGGGCCAACGTCCTGACTTTC. Combining the CDR3 with reference TRBV27 and TRBJ2-6 gives the whole variable domain EAQVTQNPRYLITVTGKKLTVTCSQNMNHEYMSWYRQDPGLGLRQIYYSMNVEVTDKGDVPEGYKVSRKEKRNFPLILESPSPNQTSLYFCASSLGQGHSGANVLTFGAGSRLTVL.

J is TRBJ2-5 and V is TRBV7-3; 9 bases are a match to TRBD1. The CDR3 covers 14 residues. The germline V gene encodes CDR1 SGHTA and CDR2 FQGTGA. The junction had 1 base not matched to a gene; V was cut back by 3 bases and J by 2 bases. CDR3: CASSFGTGQETQYF. The CDR3 coding sequence is TGTGCCAGCAGCTTTGGGACAGGGCAAGAGACCCAGTACTTC. Drawing the rest from reference TRBV7-3 and TRBJ2-5, the complete variable domain is GAGVSQTPSNKVTEKGKYVELRCDPISGHTALYWYRQSLGQGPEFLIYFQGTGAADDSGLPNDRFFAVRPEGSVSTLKIQRTERGDSAVYLCASSFGTGQETQYFGPGTRLLVL.

The chain joins TRBV7-3 to TRBJ2-1; possible D gene TRBD2, 6 bases. CDR1 and CDR2 (germline): SGHTA, FQGTGA. The CDR3 runs 13 residues. The V end was cut by 1 base, the J end by 7 bases, with 8 bases between. The CDR3: CASSLMAGNEQFF. The CDR3 DNA reads TGTGCCAGCAGCTTAATGGCGGGAAATGAGCAGTTCTTC.

The chain employs TRBV9 and TRBJ2-5, with a tentative D call TRBD2 (6 bases). Trimming stripped 5 bases from V and 2 bases from J, with 10 bases between. CDR1 is SGDLS, CDR2 YYNGEE, per germline. This CDR3 spans 13 amino acids. This CDR3 is CASSPRGQETQYF. For the CDR3, the DNA is TGTGCCAGCAGTCCCCGGGGGCAAGAGACCCAGTACTTC. Supplemented by reference TRBV9 and TRBJ2-5, the full variable domain reads DSGVTQTPKHLITATGQRVTLRCSPRSGDLSVYWYQQSLDQGLQFLIQYYNGEERAKGNILERFSAQQFPDLHSELNLSSLELGDSALYFCASSPRGQETQYFGPGTRLLVL.

This clone occurred once. The V and J genes are TRBV4-2 and TRBJ2-7, with D maybe TRBD1 (6 bases). V was cut by 4 bases and J by 2 bases, with 18 bases left in between. CDR1 and CDR2 (germline): LGHNA, YNFKEQ. This CDR3 region has 16 residues. The CDR3 sequence: CASSPLGNREPYEQYF. CDR3 bases: TGTGCCAGCAGCCCCCTGGGGAACAGGGAGCCCTACGAGCAGTACTTC.

J is TRBJ2-5 and V is TRBV19; 9 bases fit TRBD2. The J call may not be correct, given that the DNA end is closer to TRBJ2-7. Germline-derived CDR1 and CDR2 are LNHDA and SQIVND (reference sequence). The CDR3 is 14 amino acids. The chain's CDR3 is CASKGTSPDYEQYF. The DNA for the CDR3 is TGTGCCAGTAAGGGGACTAGCCCCGATTACGAGCAGTACTTC.

This sequence joins TRBV7-9 and TRBJ2-7; 8 nucleotides agree with TRBD1. Trimming removed 8 bases from V and 2 bases from J; junction bases left unmatched: 11. The CDR3 spans 15 residues. From germline, CDR1 is SEHNR and CDR2 FQNEAQ (reference sequence). The CDR3 loop is CASRSWDRSTYEQYF. DNA of the CDR3: TGTGCCAGCCGTAGTTGGGACAGGAGTACCTACGAGCAGTACTTC.

The chain joins TRBV27 to TRBJ2-5; D is perhaps TRBD2 (5 bases). Germline V lookup: CDR1 MNHEY, CDR2 SMNVEV (reference sequence). The CDR3 runs to 17 residues. V gave up 4 bases and J gave up 5 bases, with 23 bases separating them. The CDR3 reads CASSSRGRGFVKETQYF. CDR3 nucleotides: TGTGCCAGCAGTTCGAGAGGACGGGGTTTCGTTAAGGAGACCCAGTACTTC.

The rearrangement uses TRBV9 and TRBJ2-1, with 11 bases identical to TRBD2. This CDR3 has 18 amino acids. The J segment lost 2 bases and the V segment lost 3 bases, leaving 10 bases of the junction unmatched. The germline V gene encodes CDR1 SGDLS and CDR2 YYNGEE. This chain's CDR3 is CASSAFATSGRPYNEQFF. In DNA form, the CDR3 reads TGTGCCAGCAGCGCCTTTGCCACTAGCGGGAGACCCTACAATGAGCAGTTCTTC.

This clone showed up just once. This chain connects TRBV11-3 to TRBJ2-1; 8 nucleotides line up with TRBD2. Looked up from germline, CDR1 is SGHNT and CDR2 is YENEEA. CDR3 length: 16 amino acids. V was clipped by 5 bases and J by 7 bases; unmatched bases: 13. CDR3 nucleotides: TGTGCCAGCAGCGAAGCCCAACGGGGGGGATGGAATGAGCAGTTCTTC. Translated: CASSEAQRGGWNEQFF. Drawing the rest from reference TRBV11-3 and TRBJ2-1, the complete variable domain is EAGVVQSPRYKIIEKKQPVAFWCNPISGHNTLYWYLQNLGQGPELLIRYENEEAVDDSQLPKDRFSAERLKGVDSTLKIQPAELGDSAVYLCASSEAQRGGWNEQFFGPGTRLTVL.

The V call is TRBV7-9, the J call TRBJ1-1, with no clear D. The CDR3 is 14 amino acids. Trimming pared 3 bases from V and 4 bases from J, leaving 12 bases between. Germline CDR1 SEHNR, CDR2 FQNEAQ (reference sequence). The CDR3 DNA is TGTGCCAGCAGCTTGAGTCAGGTGGTCACTGAAGCTTTCTTT. Translation gives CASSLSQVVTEAFF.

The J gene is TRBJ1-1, the V gene TRBV30, with 7 bases lining up with TRBD1. Germline CDR1 GTSNPN, CDR2 SVGIG (reference sequence). This CDR3 is 16 amino acids long. V trimming: 1 base; J trimming: 0 bases; junction bases outside the gene matches: 8. CDR3 residues: CAWSAWDSQMNTEAFF. CDR3 coding DNA: TGTGCCTGGAGTGCGTGGGACAGTCAGATGAACACTGAAGCTTTCTTT.